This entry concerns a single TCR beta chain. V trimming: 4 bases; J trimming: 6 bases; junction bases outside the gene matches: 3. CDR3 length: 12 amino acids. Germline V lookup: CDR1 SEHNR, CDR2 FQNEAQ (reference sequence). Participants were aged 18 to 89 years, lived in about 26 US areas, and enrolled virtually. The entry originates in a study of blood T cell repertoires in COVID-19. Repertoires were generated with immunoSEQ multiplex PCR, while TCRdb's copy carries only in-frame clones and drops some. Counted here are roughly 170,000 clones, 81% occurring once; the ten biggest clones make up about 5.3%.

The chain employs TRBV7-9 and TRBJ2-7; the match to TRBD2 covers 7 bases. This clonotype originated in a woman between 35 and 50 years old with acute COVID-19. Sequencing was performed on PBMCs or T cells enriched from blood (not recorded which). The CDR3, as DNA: TGTGCCAGCAGCTACGGGGGGTTCGAGCAGTACTTC. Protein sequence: CASSYGGFEQYF.